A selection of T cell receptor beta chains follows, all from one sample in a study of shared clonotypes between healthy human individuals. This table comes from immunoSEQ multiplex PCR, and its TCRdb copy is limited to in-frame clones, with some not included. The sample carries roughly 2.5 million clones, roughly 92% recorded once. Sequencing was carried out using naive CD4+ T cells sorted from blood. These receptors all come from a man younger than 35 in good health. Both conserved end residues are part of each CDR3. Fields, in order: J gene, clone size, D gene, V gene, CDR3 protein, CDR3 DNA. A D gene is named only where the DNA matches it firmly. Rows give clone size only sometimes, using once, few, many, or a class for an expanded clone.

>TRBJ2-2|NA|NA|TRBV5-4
CASSLGFGPNTGELFF
TGTGCCAGCAGCTTGGGATTCGGTCCGAACACCGGGGAGCTGTTTTTT
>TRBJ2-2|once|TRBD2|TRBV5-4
CASSSPAGGELFF
TGTGCCAGCAGCTCCCCAGCGGGGGGGGAGCTGTTTTTT
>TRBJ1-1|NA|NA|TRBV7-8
CASIPQVGGTEAFF
TGTGCCAGCATCCCCCAGGTGGGCGGCACTGAAGCTTTCTTT
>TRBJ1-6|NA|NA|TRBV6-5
CASSRYNSPLHF
TGTGCCAGCAGCAGATATAATTCACCCCTCCACTTT
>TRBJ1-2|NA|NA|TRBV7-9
CASSPQVVGYTF
TGTGCCAGCAGCCCACAGGTGGTAGGCTACACCTTC
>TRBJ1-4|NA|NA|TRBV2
CASIARETQLSEKLFF
TGTGCCAGCATTGCTAGGGAGACGCAACTAAGTGAAAAACTGTTTTTT
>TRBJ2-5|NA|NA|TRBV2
CASSVQGNQETQYF
TGTGCCAGCAGTGTCCAGGGTAATCAAGAGACCCAGTACTTC
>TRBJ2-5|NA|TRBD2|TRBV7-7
CASSLGTSGSAVETQYF
TGTGCTAGCAGCCTCGGGACTAGCGGGAGCGCGGTAGAGACCCAGTACTTC
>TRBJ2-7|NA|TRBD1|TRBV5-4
CASSFVDRVYEQYF
TGTGCCAGCAGCTTCGTGGACAGGGTCTACGAGCAGTACTTC
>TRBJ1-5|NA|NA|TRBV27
CASSLGTWSNQPQHF
TGTGCCAGCAGTTTAGGAACGTGGAGCAATCAGCCCCAGCATTTT
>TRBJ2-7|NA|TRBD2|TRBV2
CASSEGAGPGEQYF
TGTGCCAGCAGTGAGGGAGCGGGGCCTGGGGAGCAGTACTTC
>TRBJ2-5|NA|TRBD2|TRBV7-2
CASSLGGASGVETQYF
TGTGCCAGCAGCTTAGGTGGGGCTAGCGGGGTCGAGACCCAGTACTTC
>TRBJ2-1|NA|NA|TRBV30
CAWSRPANEQFF
TGTGCCTGGAGTCGACCAGCTAATGAGCAGTTCTTC
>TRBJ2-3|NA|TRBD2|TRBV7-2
CASSQDRLAGGADTQYF
TGTGCCAGCAGCCAAGACCGGCTAGCGGGAGGAGCAGATACGCAGTATTTT
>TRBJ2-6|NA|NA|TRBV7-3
CASSLNPVRGRGGANVLTF
TGTGCCAGCAGCTTAAATCCCGTGCGGGGTAGGGGTGGGGCCAACGTCCTGACTTTC
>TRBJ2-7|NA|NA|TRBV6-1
CASNPPTGNYEQYF
TGTGCCAGCAACCCCCCGACCGGGAACTACGAGCAGTACTTC
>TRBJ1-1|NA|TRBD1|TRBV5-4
CASSLGGTGIFGAEAFF
TGTGCCAGCAGCTTGGGGGGGACAGGGATCTTTGGGGCTGAAGCTTTCTTT
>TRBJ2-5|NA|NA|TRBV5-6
CASSLPSQETQYF
TGTGCCAGCAGCCTACCTTCGCAAGAGACCCAGTACTTC
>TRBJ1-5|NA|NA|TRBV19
CASTLSWEGVNQPQHF
TGTGCCAGTACCCTCTCTTGGGAGGGGGTGAATCAGCCCCAGCATTTT
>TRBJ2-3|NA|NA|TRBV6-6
CASSPAGGRTDTQYF
TGTGCCAGCAGCCCCGCCGGTGGGCGCACAGATACGCAGTATTTT
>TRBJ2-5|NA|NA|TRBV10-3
CAISDGQKETQYF
TGTGCCATCAGTGACGGGCAGAAAGAGACCCAGTACTTC
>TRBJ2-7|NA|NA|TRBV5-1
CASSLLGSSYEQYF
TGCGCCAGCAGCTTACTAGGGAGCTCCTACGAGCAGTACTTC
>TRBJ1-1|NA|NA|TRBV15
CATSRGYGEAGGTEAFF
TGTGCCACCAGCAGAGGCTATGGAGAGGCGGGGGGCACTGAAGCTTTCTTT
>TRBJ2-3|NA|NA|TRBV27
CASSLGRYTDTQYF
TGTGCCAGCAGTTTGGGGAGGTACACAGATACGCAGTATTTT
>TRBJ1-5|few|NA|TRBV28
CASSGTRGVGQPQHF
TGTGCCAGCAGCGGGACCAGGGGAGTAGGACAGCCCCAGCATTTT
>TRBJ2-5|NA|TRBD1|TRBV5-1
CASRFSPGQQETQYF
TGCGCCAGCAGGTTTTCTCCGGGACAGCAAGAGACCCAGTACTTC
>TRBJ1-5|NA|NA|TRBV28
CASSLLGQPQHF
TGTGCCAGCAGTTTACTTGGTCAGCCCCAGCATTTT
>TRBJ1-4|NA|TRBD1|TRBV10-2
CASSESRGQGREKLFF
TGCGCCAGCAGTGAGTCGAGAGGACAGGGGAGGGAAAAACTGTTTTTT
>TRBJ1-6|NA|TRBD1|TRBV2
CASSVGQGVFSNSPLHF
TGTGCCAGCAGTGTGGGACAGGGGGTGTTTAGTAATTCACCCCTCCACTTT
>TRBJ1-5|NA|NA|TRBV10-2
CASSDFGSAQPQHF
TGCGCCAGCAGTGACTTCGGATCCGCTCAGCCCCAGCATTTT
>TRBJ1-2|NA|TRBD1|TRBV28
CASSIPGQGIGYGYTF
TGTGCCAGCAGTATACCGGGACAGGGGATAGGGTATGGCTACACCTTC
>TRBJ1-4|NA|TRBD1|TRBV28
CASSLTWTGEEKLFF
TGTGCCAGCAGTCTAACATGGACAGGGGAAGAAAAACTGTTTTTT
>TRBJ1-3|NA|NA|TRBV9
CASSVRGPGDTIYF
TGTGCCAGCAGCGTTCGAGGGCCTGGGGACACCATATATTTT
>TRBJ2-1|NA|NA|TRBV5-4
CASSVDFTNEQFF
TGTGCCAGCAGCGTGGACTTTACCAATGAGCAGTTCTTC
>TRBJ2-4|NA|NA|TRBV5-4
CASSSGGQGNIQYF
TGTGCCAGCAGCTCTGGGGGGCAGGGAAACATTCAGTACTTC
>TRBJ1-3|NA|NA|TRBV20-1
CSALENTIYF
TGCAGTGCTCTGGAAAACACCATATATTTT
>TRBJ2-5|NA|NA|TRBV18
CASSPSQAGGGETQYF
TGTGCCAGCTCACCATCCCAAGCAGGGGGAGGGGAGACCCAGTACTTC
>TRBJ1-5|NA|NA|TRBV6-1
CASSEGYSNQPQHF
TGTGCCAGCAGTGAAGGGTATAGCAATCAGCCCCAGCATTTT
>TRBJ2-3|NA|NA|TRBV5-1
CASRPGTTTTDTQYF
TGCGCCAGCAGACCCGGGACAACCACCACAGATACGCAGTATTTT
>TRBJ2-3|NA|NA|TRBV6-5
CASSPSADTQYF
TGTGCCAGCAGCCCCTCGGCAGATACGCAGTATTTT
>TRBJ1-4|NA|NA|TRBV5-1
CASSSLGAANEKLFF
TGCGCCAGCAGCTCTCTAGGGGCGGCTAATGAAAAACTGTTTTTT
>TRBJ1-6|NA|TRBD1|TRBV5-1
CASSWTGGLDNSPLHF
TGCGCCAGCAGTTGGACAGGGGGTCTAGATAATTCACCCCTCCACTTT
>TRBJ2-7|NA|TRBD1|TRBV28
CASSLTGTREQYF
TGTGCCAGCAGTCTGACAGGGACCCGCGAGCAGTACTTC
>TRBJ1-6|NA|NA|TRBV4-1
CASSQDRMGMALHF
TGCGCCAGCAGCCAAGATAGAATGGGGATGGCCCTCCACTTT
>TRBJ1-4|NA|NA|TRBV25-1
CASSDPGLGSEKLFF
TGTGCCAGCAGTGATCCGGGTCTCGGGAGTGAAAAACTGTTTTTT